These 27 T cell receptor beta chains were sequenced from one sample in a study of STAT5B mutations in CD4+ large granular lymphocyte leukemia. The method was immunoSEQ multiplex PCR; TCRdb's version includes in-frame clones alone and lacks a portion of them. Among roughly 41,000 clones listed, approximately 72% were seen once. The sample taken for sequencing was CD4+ T cells from blood buffy coats. These receptors originate from a human donor in good health.

The chain is built from TRBV11-3 and TRBJ2-7; D is ambiguous. V lost 4 bases and J 6 bases, leaving 10 bases between the germline ends. The CDR3 is 12 amino acids. Germline CDR1 reads SGHNT; CDR2 reads YENEEA. The CDR3: CASSSDRAEQYF. The CDR3, as DNA: TGTGCCAGCAGCTCTGATCGTGCCGAGCAGTACTTC.

The CDR3 sequence is CASGYVGGLARTRNRDTQYF. For the CDR3, the DNA is TGTGCCAGTGGATACGTGGGAGGACTAGCGCGTACAAGAAACAGGGATACGCAGTATTTT. The V gene is TRBV19, the J gene TRBJ2-3, with 9 bases that match TRBD2. The V gene end was trimmed by 8 bases and the J gene end by 6 bases; junction bases not matched to a gene: 27. This CDR3 region has 20 residues. CDR1 and CDR2 (germline): LNHDA, SQIVND (reference sequence).

The chain combines TRBV11-3 with TRBJ2-2; D unresolved. V lost 5 bases, J lost 1 base, and 5 bases lay in between. Germline assignment: CDR1 SGHNT and CDR2 YENEEA. The CDR3 spans 13 residues. Here the CDR3 DNA reads TGTGCCAGCAGCACAGAGAACACCGGGGAGCTGTTTTTT. This translates into CASSTENTGELFF.

This clone was observed a single time. The chain employs TRBV10-1 and TRBJ2-3, with no clear D. The CDR3 sequence is 14 residues long. Between the trimmed V and J ends, which lost 4 bases and 2 bases, there was a span of 10 bases. Germline CDR1 is WNHNN and CDR2 is SYGVQD (reference sequence). For the CDR3, the DNA is TGCGCCAGCAGTGTGGTTCGGATCACAGATACGCAGTATTTT. It translates to CASSVVRITDTQYF.

The chain couples TRBV19 to TRBJ1-4; D is undetermined. The germline CDR1 and CDR2 sequences are LNHDA and SQIVND (reference sequence). The CDR3 extends over 16 amino acids. V lost 5 bases, J lost 4 bases, and 17 bases lay in between. The CDR3: CASSFSAGSYNEKLFF. The CDR3 DNA reads TGTGCCAGTAGTTTCTCGGCGGGCAGCTATAATGAAAAACTGTTTTTT.

V usage is TRBV11-1 and J usage is TRBJ2-5; 7 bases are a match to TRBD2. CDR1 is SGHAT and CDR2 is FQDESV in the germline V gene (reference sequence). With V trimmed by 7 bases and J by 5 bases, 10 bases remained unmatched. The CDR3 consists of 14 residues. This CDR3 reads CASTLGGGGETQYF. CDR3 nucleotides: TGTGCCAGCACCCTGGGGGGGGGTGGCGAGACCCAGTACTTC.

The V and J genes are TRBV11-2 and TRBJ1-1, with a possible D match to TRBD1 (6 bases). Germline assignment: CDR1 SGHAT and CDR2 FQNNGV. V shed 5 bases and J shed 3 bases, with 13 bases lying between them. This CDR3 contains 14 residues. The DNA for the CDR3 is TGTGCCAGCAGCCCGACAGGTACCGACACTGAAGCTTTCTTT. Its translation is CASSPTGTDTEAFF. Using reference TRBV11-2 and TRBJ1-1 for the parts outside the CDR3, the full variable domain is EAGVAQSPRYKIIEKRQSVAFWCNPISGHATLYWYQQILGQGPKLLIQFQNNGVVDDSQLPKDRFSAERLKGVDSTLKIQPAKLEDSAVYLCASSPTGTDTEAFFGQGTRLTVV.

The chain combines TRBV5-1 with TRBJ2-1, with no clear D. Trimming removed 2 bases from V and 7 bases from J, with 7 bases in between. The CDR3 runs to 12 residues. Germline CDR1 SGHRS, CDR2 YFSETQ. CDR3 sequence reads: CASSFGANEQFF. The CDR3 nucleotides read TGCGCCAGCAGCTTCGGTGCTAATGAGCAGTTCTTC.

This chain links TRBV10-3 with TRBJ1-2, with D uncertain. The CDR3 contains 13 residues. In germline, CDR1 is ENHRY, CDR2 SYGVKD. The V end lost 4 bases, the J end lost 5 bases, and 11 bases lay between the germline ends. CDR3 DNA: TGTGCCATCAGTGGTCAGGTTACTTATGGCTACACCTTC. Protein sequence: CAISGQVTYGYTF.

This clone came up a few times. The chain is built from TRBV18 and TRBJ2-2; 10 positions agree with TRBD1. The CDR3 length is 16 residues. CDR1 and CDR2 (germline): KGHSH, LQKENI. V lost 3 bases, J lost 4 bases, and 5 bases stayed unmatched. As DNA, the CDR3 is TGTGCCAGCTCACCCTCGGGACAGGGGATCACCGGGGAGCTGTTTTTT. Encoded protein: CASSPSGQGITGELFF.

The rearrangement links TRBV19 to TRBJ2-2, with TRBD1 as a possible D gene (6 bases). The germline V gene has CDR1 LNHDA and CDR2 SQIVND (reference sequence). Trimming took off 9 bases at V and 1 base at J, with 12 bases between the two ends. The CDR3 has 14 residues. CDR3 region: CASSGTQNTGELFF. Here the CDR3 DNA reads TGTGCCAGCTCCGGGACACAGAACACCGGGGAGCTGTTTTTT.

This chain connects TRBV19 to TRBJ1-1, with 7 bases fitting TRBD1. CDR3 length: 12 residues. CDR1 is LNHDA and CDR2 is SQIVND in the germline V gene (reference sequence). After removal of 7 bases from V and 4 bases from J, the junction contained 3 bases not matched to a gene. CDR3 sequence (DNA): TGTGCCAGTAAGCGACAGGGCACTGAAGCTTTCTTT. Translated, it gives CASKRQGTEAFF. The full variable domain, in which reference TRBV19 and TRBJ1-1 provide the parts outside the CDR3, is DGGITQSPKYLFRKEGQNVTLSCEQNLNHDAMYWYRQDPGQGLRLIYYSQIVNDFQKGDIAEGYSVSREKKESFPLTVTSAQKNPTAFYLCASKRQGTEAFFGQGTRLTVV.

This rearrangement joins TRBV28 to TRBJ2-2; D remains ambiguous. Germline-derived CDR1 and CDR2 are MDHEN and SYDVKM. V shed 7 bases and J shed 8 bases, with 8 bases lying between them. CDR3 length: 11 amino acids. As DNA, the CDR3 is TGTGCCAGCAATTACTTAGGGGAGCTGTTTTTT. Its translation: CASNYLGELFF. Complete variable domain (other parts from reference TRBV28 and TRBJ2-2): DVKVTQSSRYLVKRTGEKVFLECVQDMDHENMFWYRQDPGLGLRLIYFSYDVKMKEKGDIPEGYSVSREKKERFSLILESASTNQTSMYLCASNYLGELFFGEGSRLTVL.

The V and J genes are TRBV4-1 and TRBJ1-3; TRBD1 aligns across 11 bases. The V gene end was trimmed by 2 bases and the J gene end by 2 bases; junction bases not matched to a gene: 2. The CDR3 has 16 amino acids. Looked up from germline, CDR1 is MGHRA and CDR2 is YSYEKL. In DNA, the CDR3 is TGCGCCAGCAGCCAAAGGACAGGGGGCACTGGAAACACCATATATTTT. Protein product: CASSQRTGGTGNTIYF.

This chain links TRBV6-5 with TRBJ2-6, with D maybe TRBD1 (5 bases). This CDR3 is 15 amino acids long. Germline V gene sequence: CDR1 MNHEY, CDR2 SVGAGI. Trimming took off 2 bases at V and 0 bases at J, with 5 bases between the two ends. The CDR3 region is CASSYDSSGANVLTF. As DNA, the CDR3 is TGTGCCAGCAGTTACGACAGCTCTGGGGCCAACGTCCTGACTTTC.

The chain carries TRBV30 and TRBJ2-3; 9 bases fit TRBD2. The CDR3 loop spans 20 amino acids. V lost 1 base and J lost 3; bases outside the gene matches: 20. Germline CDR1 and CDR2: GTSNPN and SVGIG (reference sequence). The CDR3 DNA reads TGTGCCTGGAGTGGAGCGGGAGGCCCCGGGGCGGGAAGTAGGACAGATACGCAGTATTTT. It is translated as CAWSGAGGPGAGSRTDTQYF.

This clone was detected only a few times. The V gene is TRBV9, the J gene TRBJ1-2; D call uncertain. CDR1 and CDR2 from the germline V gene are SGDLS and YYNGEE. This CDR3 comprises 14 residues. Trimming removed 0 bases at V and 1 base at J, with 7 bases between. CDR3 residues: CASSVVGSNYGYTF. The DNA of the CDR3 is TGTGCCAGCAGCGTAGTAGGCAGTAACTATGGCTACACCTTC.

The V call is TRBV5-1, the J call TRBJ1-3; no clear D. The CDR3 is 15 amino acids. Between the trimmed V and J ends, which lost 0 bases and 0 bases, there was a span of 7 bases. Germline CDR1 SGHRS, CDR2 YFSETQ. Here the CDR3 reads CASSLGASSGNTIYF. For the CDR3, the DNA is TGCGCCAGCAGCTTGGGAGCCAGCTCTGGAAACACCATATATTTT.

This clone was picked up a small number of times. V and J are TRBV2 and TRBJ1-5; no firm D call. The CDR3 has 16 residues. The germline V and J ends were trimmed by 0 bases and 0 bases, with 9 bases remaining between them. CDR1 and CDR2 (germline): SNHLY, FYNNEI. CDR3 amino acids: CASSEAAGYSNQPQHF. The CDR3 DNA sequence: TGTGCCAGCAGTGAAGCGGCAGGTTATAGCAATCAGCCCCAGCATTTT.

The sample holds a few counts of this clone. The chain couples TRBV5-6 to TRBJ1-5; TRBD1 agrees at 9 bases. The V segment lost 1 base and the J segment 7 bases; nucleotides outside the gene matches: 3. Germline CDR1 SGHDT, CDR2 YYEEEE. The CDR3 runs to 14 residues. This CDR3 reads CASSLWDRVQPQHF. The DNA for the CDR3 is TGTGCCAGCAGCTTGTGGGACAGGGTGCAGCCCCAGCATTTT.

J is TRBJ1-4 and V is TRBV5-1; the D gene is possibly TRBD1 (6 bases). Trimming took off 4 bases at V and 10 bases at J, with 20 bases between the two ends. Germline CDR1 is SGHRS and CDR2 is YFSETQ. The CDR3 contains 15 residues. The CDR3 region has the DNA TGCGCCAGCAGCCCCGGACAGTTACCGGGGGGAAAACTGTTTTTT. Amino acid sequence: CASSPGQLPGGKLFF.

J is TRBJ2-1 and V is TRBV9, with D perhaps matching TRBD2 (5 bases). The CDR3 is 15 amino acids. CDR1 and CDR2 from the germline V gene are SGDLS and YYNGEE. The V gene lost 4 bases and the J gene lost 7 bases, with 18 bases spanning the gap. The CDR3, as DNA: TGTGCCAGCAGCCCTCGAGGAGAGGGTTGGAATGAGCAGTTCTTC. This translates into CASSPRGEGWNEQFF.

The J gene is TRBJ1-4, the V gene TRBV7-9; the D gene is possibly TRBD1 (5 bases). Germline values: CDR1 SEHNR, CDR2 FQNEAQ (reference sequence). The CDR3 extends over 18 amino acids. Trimming removed 1 base at V and 4 bases at J, with 19 bases between. The CDR3 is CASSLVRQGGWLNEKLFF. CDR3 nucleotides: TGTGCCAGCAGCTTAGTTCGGCAGGGCGGTTGGCTTAATGAAAAACTGTTTTTT.

The V and J genes are TRBV10-3 and TRBJ1-1; D unclear. Germline V lookup: CDR1 ENHRY, CDR2 SYGVKD. The CDR3 loop spans 15 amino acids. Trimming removed 2 bases from V and 0 bases from J, with 10 bases in between. The CDR3 reads CAISENVVVNTEAFF. The CDR3 DNA sequence: TGTGCCATCAGTGAGAACGTCGTTGTGAACACTGAAGCTTTCTTT.

The sample holds a few counts of this clone. The chain carries TRBV2 and TRBJ1-6, with 7 bases aligning to TRBD1. J was trimmed by 9 bases and V by 5 bases; bases with no gene match: 7. Germline loops: CDR1 SNHLY, CDR2 FYNNEI. The CDR3 has 14 amino acids. This chain's CDR3 is CASSTDRVASPLHF. The CDR3 coding sequence is TGTGCCAGCAGTACCGACAGGGTAGCTTCACCCCTCCACTTT.

In DNA form, the CDR3 reads TGTGCCAGCAGCATCGGACTAGCGGGAGGAGGGGGGGATGATACGCAGTATTTT. Translated, it gives CASSIGLAGGGGDDTQYF. The chain is built from TRBV7-9 and TRBJ2-3; TRBD2 aligns across 14 bases. The trim removed 5 bases at V and 6 bases at J, leaving 13 bases unmatched. This CDR3 region has 18 residues. Germline V gene lookup returns CDR1 SEHNR and CDR2 FQNEAQ (reference sequence). The whole variable domain, remainder taken from reference TRBV7-9 and TRBJ2-3, is DTGVSQNPRHKITKRGQNVTFRCDPISEHNRLYWYRQTLGQGPEFLTYFQNEAQLEKSRLLSDRFSAERPKGSFSTLEIQRTEQGDSAMYLCASSIGLAGGGGDDTQYFGPGTRLTVL.

The V gene is TRBV7-2, the J gene TRBJ2-2; D gene ambiguous. Germline V gene data show CDR1 as SGHTA and CDR2 as FQGNSA. V lost 1 base to trimming and J lost 7 bases, with 7 bases between them. CDR3 length: 13 amino acids. CDR3 loop: CASSLVSYGELFF. The CDR3 nucleotides are TGTGCCAGCAGCTTAGTCAGTTACGGGGAGCTGTTTTTT.